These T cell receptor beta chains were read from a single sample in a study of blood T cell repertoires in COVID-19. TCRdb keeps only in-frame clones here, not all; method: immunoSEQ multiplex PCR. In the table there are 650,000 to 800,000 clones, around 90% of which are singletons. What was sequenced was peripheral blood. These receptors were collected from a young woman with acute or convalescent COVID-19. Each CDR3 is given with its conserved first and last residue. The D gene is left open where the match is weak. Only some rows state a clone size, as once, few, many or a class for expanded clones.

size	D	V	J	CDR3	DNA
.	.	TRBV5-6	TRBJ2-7	CASSAGLSSYEQYF	TGTGCCAGCAGCGCGGGACTTAGCTCTTACGAGCAGTACTTC
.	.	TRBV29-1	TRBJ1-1	CSASVGMNTEAFF	TGCAGCGCTTCCGTCGGGATGAACACTGAAGCTTTCTTT
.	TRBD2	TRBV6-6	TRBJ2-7	CASTPGAGGLYEQYF	TGTGCCAGCACCCCCGGAGCGGGGGGGCTCTACGAGCAGTACTTC
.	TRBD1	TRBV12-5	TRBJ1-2	CASGLSRQGADYGYTF	TGTGCTAGTGGTTTGTCTCGACAGGGGGCCGACTATGGCTACACCTTC
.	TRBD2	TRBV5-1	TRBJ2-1	CASSLPRLAGGPEQFF	TGCGCCAGCAGCCTCCCCAGACTAGCGGGGGGACCTGAGCAGTTCTTC
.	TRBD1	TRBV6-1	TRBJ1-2	CASSEWTGAPYTF	TGTGCCAGCAGTGAATGGACAGGGGCCCCCTACACCTTC
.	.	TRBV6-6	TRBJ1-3	CATIRGASFDTIYF	TGTGCCACGATACGGGGGGCGAGTTTTGACACCATATATTTT
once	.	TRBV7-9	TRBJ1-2	CASSLKLGYTF	TGTGCCAGCAGCCTAAAGCTAGGCTACACCTTC
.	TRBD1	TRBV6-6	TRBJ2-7	CASTTTGSYEQYF	TGTGCCAGCACCACGACAGGGTCCTACGAGCAGTACTTC
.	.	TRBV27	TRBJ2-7	CASSLGDTYEQYF	TGTGCCAGCAGTTTGGGGGACACCTACGAGCAGTACTTC
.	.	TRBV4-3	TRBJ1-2	CASSQGAGANYGYTF	TGCGCCAGCAGCCAGGGGGCGGGGGCTAACTATGGCTACACCTTC
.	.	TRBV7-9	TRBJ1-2	CASSLVLSGRTGYTF	TGTGCCAGCAGCTTAGTTTTGTCAGGAAGAACTGGCTACACCTTC
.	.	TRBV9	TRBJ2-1	CASSPRDSYNEQFF	TGTGCCAGCAGCCCGCGGGACAGTTACAATGAGCAGTTCTTC
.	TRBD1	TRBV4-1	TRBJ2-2	CASSHDRVVAGELFF	TGCGCCAGCAGCCACGACAGGGTAGTTGCCGGGGAGCTGTTTTTT
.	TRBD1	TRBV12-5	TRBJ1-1	CASGRWTGNTEAFF	TGTGCTAGTGGACGATGGACAGGAAACACTGAAGCTTTCTTT
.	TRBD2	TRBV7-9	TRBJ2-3	CASSPRAGGLSDTQYF	TGTGCCAGCAGCCCTAGGGCGGGGGGGCTTTCGGATACGCAGTATTTT
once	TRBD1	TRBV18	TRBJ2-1	CASSGQGWTLNEQFF	TGTGCCAGCTCCGGACAGGGGTGGACCCTCAATGAGCAGTTCTTC
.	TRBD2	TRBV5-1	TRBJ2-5	CASSRRGAWEETQYF	TGCGCCAGCAGCAGGCGGGGGGCGTGGGAAGAGACCCAGTACTTC
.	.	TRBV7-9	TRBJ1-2	CASSFKETGYYGYTF	TGTGCCAGCAGCTTCAAGGAAACAGGGTACTATGGCTACACCTTC
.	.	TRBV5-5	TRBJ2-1	CASSGPGGYYNEQFF	TGTGCCAGCAGCGGACCTGGAGGATACTACAATGAGCAGTTCTTC
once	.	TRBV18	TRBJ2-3	CASSPPAGPFTDTQYF	TGTGCCAGCTCACCACCGGCGGGGCCTTTCACAGATACGCAGTATTTT
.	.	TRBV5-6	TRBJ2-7	CASSFPSLAYEQYF	TGTGCCAGCAGCTTCCCGAGTCTCGCCTACGAGCAGTACTTC
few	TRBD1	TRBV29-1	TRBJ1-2	CSVGEGAYGYTF	TGCAGCGTTGGTGAGGGGGCCTATGGCTACACCTTC
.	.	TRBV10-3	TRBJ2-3	CAITAGPTDTQYF	TGTGCCATCACGGCGGGCCCCACAGATACGCAGTATTTT
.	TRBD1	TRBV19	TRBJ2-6	CASSQGALGANVLTF	TGTGCCAGTAGTCAGGGGGCGCTTGGGGCCAACGTCCTGACTTTC
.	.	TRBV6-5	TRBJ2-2	CASSKGVTGELFF	TGTGCCAGCAGTAAGGGGGTGACCGGGGAGCTGTTTTTT
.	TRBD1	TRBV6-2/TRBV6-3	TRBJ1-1	CASSSGQGNTEAFF	TGTGCCAGCAGTTCCGGACAGGGGAACACTGAAGCTTTCTTT
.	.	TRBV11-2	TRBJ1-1	CASSLDPAGAQSWNTEAFF	TGTGCCAGCAGCTTAGACCCCGCGGGGGCGCAATCTTGGAACACTGAAGCTTTCTTT
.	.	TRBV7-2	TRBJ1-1	CASSYLGGGTEAFF	TGTGCCAGCAGCTACCTGGGAGGGGGCACTGAAGCTTTCTTT
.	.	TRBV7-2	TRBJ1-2	CASSLQGFGANYGYTF	TGTGCCAGCAGCTTACAGGGTTTTGGAGCTAACTATGGCTACACCTTC
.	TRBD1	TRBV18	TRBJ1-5	CASSPRLKGAGNQPQHF	TGTGCCAGCTCACCCCGCCTGAAGGGGGCTGGCAATCAGCCCCAGCATTTT
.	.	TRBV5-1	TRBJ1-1	CASSLGQEAFF	TGCGCCAGCAGCTTGGGGCAAGAAGCTTTCTTT
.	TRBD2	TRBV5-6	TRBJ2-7	CASSFGGGVWYF	TGTGCCAGCAGCTTTGGCGGGGGGGTCTGGTACTTC
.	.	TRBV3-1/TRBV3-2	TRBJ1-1	CASTFSGQSNTEAFF	TGTGCCAGCACGTTCAGTGGACAGTCGAACACTGAAGCTTTCTTT
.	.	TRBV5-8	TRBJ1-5	CASTRIKGAGVNQPQHF	TGTGCCAGCACCCGTATAAAGGGCGCAGGGGTCAATCAGCCCCAGCATTTT
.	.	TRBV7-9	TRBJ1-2	CASSLADGLSGYTF	TGTGCCAGCAGCTTAGCGGACGGACTTTCGGGCTACACCTTC
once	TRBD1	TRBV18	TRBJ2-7	CASSPQGQGGLGEQYF	TGTGCCAGCTCACCACAGGGACAGGGGGGACTAGGCGAGCAGTACTTC
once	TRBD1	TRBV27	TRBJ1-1	CASRNLGTGKNTEAFF	TGTGCCAGCAGAAACCTAGGGACAGGGAAGAACACTGAAGCTTTCTTT
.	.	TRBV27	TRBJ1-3	CASGITGPGNTIYF	TGTGCCAGCGGAATAACAGGGCCTGGAAACACCATATATTTT
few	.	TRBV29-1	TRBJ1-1	CSVDPGEWRTEAFF	TGCAGCGTTGATCCTGGGGAATGGAGGACTGAAGCTTTCTTT
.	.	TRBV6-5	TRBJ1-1	CASSYDQGPGTEAFF	TGTGCCAGCAGTTACGATCAGGGGCCGGGGACTGAAGCTTTCTTT
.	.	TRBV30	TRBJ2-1	CAWSPYPKHEQFF	TGTGCCTGGAGTCCTTATCCCAAGCATGAGCAGTTCTTC
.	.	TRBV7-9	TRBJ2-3	CASSLDREPNTDTQYF	TGTGCCAGCAGCTTAGACAGGGAACCCAACACAGATACGCAGTATTTT
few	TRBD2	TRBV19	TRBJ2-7	CASSMTGGSLNYEQYF	TGTGCCAGTAGTATGACCGGGGGGAGCTTGAACTACGAGCAGTACTTC
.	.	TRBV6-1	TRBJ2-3	CASSEGRATDTQYF	TGTGCCAGCAGTGAAGGCAGGGCCACAGATACGCAGTATTTT
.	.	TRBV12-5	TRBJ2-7	CASGLDRDGEQYF	TGTGCTAGTGGTTTGGACAGGGATGGCGAGCAGTACTTC
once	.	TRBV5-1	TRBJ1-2	CASSTQVNYGYTF	TGCGCCAGCAGCACACAGGTTAACTATGGCTACACCTTC
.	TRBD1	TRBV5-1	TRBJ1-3	CASSQGQGSGNTIYF	TGCGCCAGCAGTCAAGGACAGGGCTCTGGAAACACCATATATTTT
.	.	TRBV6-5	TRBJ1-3	CASSYTALKGGNTIYF	TGTGCCAGCAGTTACACAGCACTGAAAGGTGGAAACACCATATATTTT
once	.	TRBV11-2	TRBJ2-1	CASSLVAPEQFF	TGTGCCAGCAGCTTAGTAGCACCTGAGCAGTTCTTC
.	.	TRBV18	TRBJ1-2	CASSPLRRGAQDYGYTF	TGTGCCAGCTCACCTCTTCGTCGGGGGGCGCAGGACTATGGCTACACCTTC
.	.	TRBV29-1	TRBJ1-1	CSAVYRENTEAFF	TGCAGCGCCGTCTACAGGGAGAACACTGAAGCTTTCTTT
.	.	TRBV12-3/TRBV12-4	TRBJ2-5	CASSFIQQETQYF	TGTGCCAGCAGTTTCATTCAGCAAGAGACCCAGTACTTC